This TCR beta chain was sequenced for a study of cytomegalovirus exposure and HLA in healthy donors. Germline V gene lookup returns CDR1 SGHDT and CDR2 YYEEEE. This CDR3 has 16 residues. V lost 4 bases, J lost 1 base, and 15 bases lay in between. The study ran its PCR with 60 Vbeta and 13 Jbeta primers. Clones were read by immunoSEQ multiplex PCR, and TCRdb kept only the in-frame ones, dropping some. Of around 130,000 clones in the sample, roughly four fifths were seen once. Sequencing used PBMCs. This clonotype originated in a woman aged 45 to 65 in good health and CMV-seronegative. The chain is built from TRBV5-6 and TRBJ2-4; D may be TRBD1 (6 bases). The CDR3: CASSVMGQGAKNIQYF. The CDR3 bases are TGTGCCAGCAGCGTGATGGGGCAGGGGGCCAAAAACATTCAGTACTTC.